One and the same sample provided the 8 T cell receptor beta chains below, sequenced in a study of immune evolution from preneoplasia to lung adenocarcinoma (dated by TCRdb to the early 2020s). Library construction relied on the immunoSEQ multiplex PCR assay. TCRdb provides this immuneACCESS table in a form limited to in-frame rearrangements. Some clones are lacking; in checked studies, under half of them reflect an unresolved V gene, and why the rest are absent is not known. This sample lists some 5,100 clones; 81% were detected once. Approximately 10% of the sample lies in the top ten. Sample: FFPE normal lung tissue adjacent to the tumor. The origin of the receptors is a person aged 50-75 years with lung adenocarcinoma.

This chain joins TRBV29-1 and TRBJ2-5; 7 nucleotides agree with TRBD2. Trimming took 7 bases from V and 11 from J; bases not matched to a gene: 13. The germline gives CDR1 SQVTM, CDR2 ANQGSEA. This CDR3 contains 12 residues. The CDR3 region has the DNA TGCAGCGCGGGGGGTGGTCCTCAGGAGCAGTACTTC. Its protein is CSAGGGPQEQYF.

The rearrangement joins TRBV19 to TRBJ1-1; 10 bases match TRBD1. The germline V gene has CDR1 LNHDA and CDR2 SQIVND (reference sequence). The junction had 0 bases not matched to a gene; V was cut back by 4 bases and J by 1 base. The CDR3 runs 14 residues. CDR3 nucleotide sequence: TGTGCCAGTAGTAGACAGGGGGCGAACACTGAAGCTTTCTTT. This encodes CASSRQGANTEAFF.

The rearrangement joins TRBV18 to TRBJ2-6; D gene unclear. The CDR3 is 15 residues long. V was cut by 4 bases and J by 1 base, with 8 bases left in between. Germline CDR1 reads KGHSH; CDR2 reads LQKENI. CDR3 in DNA: TGTGCCAGCTCACTTATGGTTTCTGGGGCCAACGTCCTGACTTTC. This translates into CASSLMVSGANVLTF.

V is TRBV4-1 and J is TRBJ2-1, with TRBD2 identical over 14 bases. The CDR3 runs to 19 residues. Trimming at V came to 3 bases and at J to 0 bases, leaving 7 bases not matched to a gene. Per the germline V gene, CDR1 is MGHRA and CDR2 is YSYEKL. CDR3 region: CASSHPGGLAGDSYNEQFF. The CDR3 region has the DNA TGCGCCAGCAGCCACCCTGGGGGACTAGCGGGAGACTCCTACAATGAGCAGTTCTTC.

CDR3 bases: TGCGCCAGCAGCCAAGGTCAGTTACCTAACTATGGCTACACCTTC. The encoded protein is CASSQGQLPNYGYTF. The chain joins TRBV4-1 to TRBJ1-2; D is unresolved. V was cut by 1 base and J by 0 bases, with 9 bases left in between. Germline assignment: CDR1 MGHRA and CDR2 YSYEKL. The CDR3 runs to 15 residues.

The chain recombines TRBV27 with TRBJ2-1, with 10 positions matching TRBD2. Unmatched junction bases numbered 5, after V lost 6 bases and J lost 12 bases. This CDR3 contains 12 residues. Germline CDR1 and CDR2: MNHEY and SMNVEV (reference sequence). The CDR3 protein is CASSFGTSAQFF. The CDR3 DNA sequence: TGTGCCAGCAGCTTTGGGACTAGCGCGCAGTTCTTC.

This clone has just one count. V usage is TRBV11-2 and J usage is TRBJ2-7; D is uncertain. CDR1 is SGHAT, CDR2 FQNNGV, per germline. The CDR3 spans 14 residues. Trimming left V 3 bases short and J 4 bases short, with 13 bases between. Written as DNA, the CDR3 is TGTGCCAGCAGCTTGTTCACGCTGGGGTACGAGCAGTACTTC. Translated, it gives CASSLFTLGYEQYF.

The chain is built from TRBV7-8 and TRBJ2-3; 14 positions match TRBD2. The germline gives CDR1 SGHVS, CDR2 FQNEAQ. The CDR3 covers 17 residues. V gave up 5 bases and J gave up 6 bases; unmatched junction bases: 10. The CDR3 sequence: CASSPGLAGALRDTQYF. In DNA form, the CDR3 reads TGTGCCAGCAGCCCGGGACTAGCGGGAGCCTTGAGGGATACGCAGTATTTT.